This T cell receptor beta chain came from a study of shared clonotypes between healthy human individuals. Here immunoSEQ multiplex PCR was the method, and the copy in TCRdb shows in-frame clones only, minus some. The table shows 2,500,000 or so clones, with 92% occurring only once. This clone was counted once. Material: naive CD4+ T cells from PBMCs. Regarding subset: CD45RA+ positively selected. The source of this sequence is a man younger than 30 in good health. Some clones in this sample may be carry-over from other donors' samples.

The CDR3 DNA follows: TGTGCCAGCAGCCCTACAACCGGGACAGGGCCTAATTCACCCCTCCACTTT. The encoded protein is CASSPTTGTGPNSPLHF. The chain employs TRBV7-9 and TRBJ1-6, with TRBD1 matching 9 bases. CDR1 SEHNR and CDR2 FQNEAQ come from the germline V gene (reference sequence). V dropped 5 bases and J dropped 6; count of bases not matched to a gene: 11. The CDR3 runs 17 residues.